These 2 T cell receptor beta chains were all obtained from the same sample, sequenced in a study of beta chain features in type 1 diabetes (dated by TCRdb to 2017 to 2018). Library preparation employed the immunoSEQ multiplex PCR assay. All of the isolated RNA was reverse transcribed with the High Capacity cDNA Reverse Transcription Kit, so expressed TCRB transcripts were sequenced. TCRdb limited this immuneACCESS table to in-frame rearrangements with V and J called. A share of clones is missing; checked studies link under half to unresolved V genes, and the rest is unexplained. The sample has fewer than 550,000 clones on record, about an eighth of them singletons. The ten largest clones capture approximately 0.05% of the sample. The sample was naive CD4+ T cells from blood. Taken with the paper, the label for cell subset or site translates to: true naive CD4+ T cells. The receptors shown here come from a woman between 18 and 30 years old in good health.

The CDR3 coding sequence is TGTGCCAGCAGCTTCGGTGGGACAGGTGGGAATGAGCAGTTCTTC. It encodes CASSFGGTGGNEQFF. V usage is TRBV7-2 and J usage is TRBJ2-1; 8 nucleotides agree with TRBD1. Germline lookup yields CDR1 SGHTA and CDR2 FQGNSA. Trimming cost V 3 bases and J 7 bases; bases outside gene matches: 8. This CDR3 is 15 amino acids long.

The chain links TRBV11-2 to TRBJ2-1; perhaps TRBD1 as D (5 bases). V was cut by 3 bases and J by 5 bases, with 8 bases left in between. Germline values: CDR1 SGHAT, CDR2 FQNNGV. The CDR3 length is 13 residues. DNA of the CDR3: TGTGCCAGCAGCTTGGAGACAGACAATGAGCAGTTCTTC. Protein product: CASSLETDNEQFF.